This record looks at one TCR beta chain sequence and its context. What it binds is not known. At survey level, the immunoSEQ assay was run in its v3.0 version. Here immunoSEQ multiplex PCR was the method, and the copy in TCRdb shows in-frame clones only, minus some. This sample has 25,000 to 30,000 clones, with nearly 85% found just once. Germline values: CDR1 ENHRY, CDR2 SYGVKD. The CDR3 is 15 amino acids. Trimming took off 3 bases at V and 4 bases at J, with 15 bases between the two ends. Every specimen provided roughly 0.9-10 million cryopreserved PBMC before DNA extraction took place. The sample comes from a study of long-term antiretroviral therapy in people with HIV. About the study: A decade or so separates the oldest specimens from the later 2015 immediate-ART recommendation. Whole-study results and caveats: Specimen acquisition occurred between the mid-2000s and the late 2010s, potentially under older ART regimens. ART adherence, viral resistance and therapy changes were undocumented.

The receptor comes from a man younger than 30 with HIV. This material consisted of unsorted PBMCs, taken 0.8 years before starting antiretroviral therapy. The chain joins TRBV10-3 to TRBJ1-1; no clear D. Here the CDR3 DNA reads TGTGCCATCAGTGAAGGGCCCACGGAAGGCACTGAAGCTTTCTTT. It translates to CAISEGPTEGTEAFF.